Relative to its sample, the clone carrying this T cell receptor beta chain is medium-sized (0.01 to 0.1%). Original processing methods: Using the CDR3 differences seen across clinicopathological groups, the authors built a distant-metastasis classifier for papillary thyroid cancer, which was meant to discriminate distant-metastatic patients. TCRdb re-analyzed the PCR reads through MiXCR. TCRdb, not the original authors, processed these V and J calls. Of roughly 25,000 clones listed, 14% to 15% are singletons. All patients reached thyroid surgery having received no treatment beforehand. V was clipped by 5 bases and J by 2 bases, with 16 bases between them. The germline gives CDR1 MDHEN, CDR2 SYDVKM. CDR3 length: 15 amino acids. This record belongs to a study of metastatic and nonmetastatic thyroid tumors.

J is TRBJ2-7 and V is TRBV28; D is perhaps TRBD1 (6 bases). The sequencing input was blood. This receptor was taken from a female donor with papillary thyroid cancer or a benign thyroid nodule (not recorded which). Some clones in this sample may be carry-over from other donors' samples. The CDR3 sequence: CASSPAGDTTYEQYF. DNA of the CDR3: TGTGCCAGCAGTCCGGCAGGGGACACCACCTACGAGCAGTACTTC.